This T cell receptor (beta chain) was identified in a study of T cells after somatic rescue of genetic block. V gave up 4 bases and J gave up 2 bases; unmatched junction bases: 8. The CDR3 is 16 amino acids. Germline values: CDR1 SEHNR, CDR2 FQNEAQ (reference sequence). The table came from immunoSEQ multiplex PCR; TCRdb's copy has only in-frame clones and leaves some out. The top ten hold roughly 2.8% of the sample, which has around 67,000 clones, more than 75% seen once. The sequence derives from a young man. Source material: peripheral blood mononuclear cells (PBMCs). The genes are TRBV7-9 and TRBJ2-3; 8 nucleotides match TRBD2. CDR3 DNA sequence: TGTGCCAGCAGCTACCCGAGTAGCGGGGACACAGATACGCAGTATTTT. This encodes CASSYPSSGDTDTQYF.